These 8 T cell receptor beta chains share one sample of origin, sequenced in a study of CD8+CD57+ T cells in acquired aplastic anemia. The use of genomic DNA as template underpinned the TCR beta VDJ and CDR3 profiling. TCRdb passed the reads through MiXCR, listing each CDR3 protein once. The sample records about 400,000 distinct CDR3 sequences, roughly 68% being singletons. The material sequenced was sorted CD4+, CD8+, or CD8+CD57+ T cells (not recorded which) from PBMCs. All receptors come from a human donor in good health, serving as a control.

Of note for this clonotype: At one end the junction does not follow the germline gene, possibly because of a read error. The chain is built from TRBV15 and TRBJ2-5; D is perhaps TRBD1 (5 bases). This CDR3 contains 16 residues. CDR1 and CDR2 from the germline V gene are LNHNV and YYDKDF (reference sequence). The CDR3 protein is CATSREAGIGLGYTYF. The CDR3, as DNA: TGTGCCACCAGCAGAGAAGCAGGGATCGGGTTGGGCTACACCTACTTT.

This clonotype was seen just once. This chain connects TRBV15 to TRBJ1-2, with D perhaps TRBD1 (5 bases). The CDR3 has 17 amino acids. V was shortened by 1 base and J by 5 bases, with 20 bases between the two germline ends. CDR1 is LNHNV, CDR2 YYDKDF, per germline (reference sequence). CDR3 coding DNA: TGTGCCACCAGCAGAGGAGAGGGGACCGGGGATCCTTATGGCTACACCTTC. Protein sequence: CATSRGEGTGDPYGYTF.

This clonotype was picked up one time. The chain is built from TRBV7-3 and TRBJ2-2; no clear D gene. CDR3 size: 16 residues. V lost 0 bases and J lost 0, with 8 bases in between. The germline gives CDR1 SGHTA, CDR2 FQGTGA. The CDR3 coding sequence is TGTGCCAGCAGCTTAACGAGGCAGGCGAACACCGGGGAGCTGTTTTTT. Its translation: CASSLTRQANTGELFF.

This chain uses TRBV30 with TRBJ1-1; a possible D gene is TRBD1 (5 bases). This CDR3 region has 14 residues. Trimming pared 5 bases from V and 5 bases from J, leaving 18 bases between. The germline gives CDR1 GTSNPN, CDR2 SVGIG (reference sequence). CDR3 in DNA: TGTGCCTGGTCACAATCGGGGGTTGCGACTGAAGCTTTCTTT. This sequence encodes CAWSQSGVATEAFF.

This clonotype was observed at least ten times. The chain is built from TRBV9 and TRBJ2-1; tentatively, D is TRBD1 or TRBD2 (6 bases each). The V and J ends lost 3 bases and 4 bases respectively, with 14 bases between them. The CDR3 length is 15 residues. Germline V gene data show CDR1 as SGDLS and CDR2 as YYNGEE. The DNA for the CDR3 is TGTGCCAGCAGCGAGGGGGGTAGAGGTTACAATGAGCAGTTCTTC. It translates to CASSEGGRGYNEQFF.

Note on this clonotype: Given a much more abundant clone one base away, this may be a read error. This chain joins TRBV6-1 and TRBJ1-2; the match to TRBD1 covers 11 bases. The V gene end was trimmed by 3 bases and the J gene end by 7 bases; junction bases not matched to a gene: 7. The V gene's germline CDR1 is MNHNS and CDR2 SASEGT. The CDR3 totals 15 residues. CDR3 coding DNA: TGTGCCAGCAGTGACCCTGGACAGGGGGCGGGTGGCTACACCTTC. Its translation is CASSDPGQGAGGYTF.

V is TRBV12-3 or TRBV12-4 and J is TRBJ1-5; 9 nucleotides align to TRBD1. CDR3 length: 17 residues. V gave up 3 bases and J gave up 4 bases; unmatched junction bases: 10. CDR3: CASSFGQGFEGNQPQHF. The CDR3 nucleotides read TGTGCCAGCAGTTTCGGACAGGGGTTCGAGGGAAATCAGCCCCAGCATTTT.

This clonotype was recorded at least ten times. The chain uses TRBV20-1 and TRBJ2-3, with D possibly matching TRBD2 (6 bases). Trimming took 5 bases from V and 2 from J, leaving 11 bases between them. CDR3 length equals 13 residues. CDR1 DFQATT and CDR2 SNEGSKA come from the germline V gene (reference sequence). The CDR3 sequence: CSAGPGLTDTQYF. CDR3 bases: TGCAGTGCTGGACCGGGACTCACAGATACGCAGTATTTT.